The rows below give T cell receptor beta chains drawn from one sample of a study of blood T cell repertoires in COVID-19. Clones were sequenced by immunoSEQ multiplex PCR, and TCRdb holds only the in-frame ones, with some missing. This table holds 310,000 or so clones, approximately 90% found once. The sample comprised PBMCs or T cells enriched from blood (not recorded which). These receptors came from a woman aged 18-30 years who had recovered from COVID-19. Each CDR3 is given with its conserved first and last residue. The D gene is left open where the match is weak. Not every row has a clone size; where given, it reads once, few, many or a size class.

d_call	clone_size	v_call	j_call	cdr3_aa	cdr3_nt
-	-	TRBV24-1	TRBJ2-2	CATSEEGRGTGELFF	TGTGCCACCAGTGAAGAAGGCAGGGGCACCGGGGAGCTGTTTTTT
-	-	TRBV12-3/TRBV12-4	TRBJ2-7	CASSLRQDEQYF	TGTGCCAGCAGTTTGCGACAGGACGAGCAGTACTTC
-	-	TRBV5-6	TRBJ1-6	CASSLSGNSPLHF	TGTGCCAGCAGCTTGTCGGGGAACTCACCCCTCCACTTT
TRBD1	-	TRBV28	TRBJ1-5	CASGRGNSNQPQHF	TGTGCCAGCGGCAGGGGGAATAGCAATCAGCCCCAGCATTTT
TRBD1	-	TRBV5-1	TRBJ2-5	CASSTGTGTEETQYF	TGCGCCAGCAGCACCGGGACAGGGACGGAAGAGACCCAGTACTTC
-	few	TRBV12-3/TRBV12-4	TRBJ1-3	CASSFYSGNTIYF	TGTGCCAGCAGTTTCTACTCTGGAAACACCATATATTTT
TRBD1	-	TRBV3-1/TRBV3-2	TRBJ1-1	CASSSRPTGGAEAFF	TGTGCCAGCAGCTCCCGGCCTACAGGGGGAGCTGAAGCTTTCTTT
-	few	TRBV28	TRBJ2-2	CASSYAGYTGELFF	TGTGCCAGCAGCTACGCGGGGTACACCGGGGAGCTGTTTTTT
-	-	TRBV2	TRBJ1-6	CASRKPQASPLHF	TGTGCCAGCAGAAAACCCCAAGCTTCACCCCTCCACTTT
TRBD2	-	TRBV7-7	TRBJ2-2	CASSFGTSGGPATGELFF	TGTGCTAGCAGCTTTGGGACTAGCGGGGGGCCGGCCACCGGGGAGCTGTTTTTT
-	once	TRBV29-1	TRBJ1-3	CSVAGERSGNTIYF	TGCAGCGTTGCCGGGGAACGCTCTGGAAACACCATATATTTT
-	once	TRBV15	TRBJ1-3	CATSEGSSGNTIYF	TGTGCCACCAGCGAGGGTTCCTCCGGAAACACCATATATTTT
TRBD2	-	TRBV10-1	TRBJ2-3	CASSERLAGGPDTQYF	TGCGCCAGCAGTGAAAGGCTAGCGGGAGGTCCAGATACGCAGTATTTT
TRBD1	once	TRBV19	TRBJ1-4	CASSRQGATNEKLFF	TGTGCCAGTAGTAGACAGGGGGCAACTAATGAAAAACTGTTTTTT
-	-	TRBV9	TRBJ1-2	CASNPELAGGGYTF	TGTGCCAGCAACCCTGAGCTTGCGGGTGGTGGCTACACCTTC
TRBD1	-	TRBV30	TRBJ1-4	CAWSPGQSSNEKLFF	TGTGCCTGGAGTCCGGGACAGTCGTCTAATGAAAAACTGTTTTTT
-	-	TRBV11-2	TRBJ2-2	CASSLIRRSTGELFF	TGTGCCAGCAGCTTGATTCGGAGGTCGACCGGGGAGCTGTTTTTT
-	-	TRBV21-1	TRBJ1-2	CASSKEKGTSNYGYTF	TGTGCCAGCAGCAAGGAGAAGGGGACTTCTAACTATGGCTACACCTTC
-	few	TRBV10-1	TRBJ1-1	CAKKTPLDRGKLNTEAFF	TGCGCCAAAAAAACACCTTTAGACCGGGGGAAATTGAACACTGAAGCTTTCTTT